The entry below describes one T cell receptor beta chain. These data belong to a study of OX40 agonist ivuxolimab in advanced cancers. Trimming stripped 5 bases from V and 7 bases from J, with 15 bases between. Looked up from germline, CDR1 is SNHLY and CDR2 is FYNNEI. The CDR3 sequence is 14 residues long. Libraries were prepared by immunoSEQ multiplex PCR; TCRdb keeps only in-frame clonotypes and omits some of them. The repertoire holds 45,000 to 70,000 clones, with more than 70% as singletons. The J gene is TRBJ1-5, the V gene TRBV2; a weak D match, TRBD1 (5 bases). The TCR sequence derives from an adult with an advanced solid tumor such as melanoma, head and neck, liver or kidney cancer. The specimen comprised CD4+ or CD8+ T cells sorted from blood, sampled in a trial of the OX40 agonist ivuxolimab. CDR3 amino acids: CASSIAGGRQPQHF. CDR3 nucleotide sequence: TGTGCCAGCAGTATAGCCGGGGGGAGACAGCCCCAGCATTTT.